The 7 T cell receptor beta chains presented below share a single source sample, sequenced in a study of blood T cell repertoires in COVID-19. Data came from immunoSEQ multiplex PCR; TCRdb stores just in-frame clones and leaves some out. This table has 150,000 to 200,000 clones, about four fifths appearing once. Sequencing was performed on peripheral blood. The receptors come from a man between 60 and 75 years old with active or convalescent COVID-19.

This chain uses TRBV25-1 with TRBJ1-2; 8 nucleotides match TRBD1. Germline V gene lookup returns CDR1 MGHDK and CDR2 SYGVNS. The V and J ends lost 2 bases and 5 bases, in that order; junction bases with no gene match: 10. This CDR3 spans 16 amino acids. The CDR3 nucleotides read TGTGCCAGCAGTGAAGGGGGACAGGCCTTTTGGTATGGCTACACCTTC. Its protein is CASSEGGQAFWYGYTF.

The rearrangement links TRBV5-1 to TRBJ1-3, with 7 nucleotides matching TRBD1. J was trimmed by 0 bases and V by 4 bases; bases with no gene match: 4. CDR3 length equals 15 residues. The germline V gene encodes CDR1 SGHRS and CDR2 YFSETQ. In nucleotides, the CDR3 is TGCGCCAGCAGCCGCGGGACAGTCTCTGGAAACACCATATATTTT. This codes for CASSRGTVSGNTIYF.

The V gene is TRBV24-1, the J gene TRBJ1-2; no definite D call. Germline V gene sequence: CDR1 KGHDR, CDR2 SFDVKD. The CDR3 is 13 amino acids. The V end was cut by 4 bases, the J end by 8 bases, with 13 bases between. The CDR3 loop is CATSDFLGAGYTF. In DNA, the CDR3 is TGTGCCACCAGTGACTTCTTGGGAGCCGGCTACACCTTC.

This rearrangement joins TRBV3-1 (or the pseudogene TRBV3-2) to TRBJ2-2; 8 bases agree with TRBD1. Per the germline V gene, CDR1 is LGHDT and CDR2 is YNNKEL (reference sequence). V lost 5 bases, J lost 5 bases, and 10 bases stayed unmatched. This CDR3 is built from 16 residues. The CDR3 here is CASSFLGQGRTGELFF. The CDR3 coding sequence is TGTGCCAGCAGCTTCCTCGGACAGGGACGTACCGGGGAGCTGTTTTTT.

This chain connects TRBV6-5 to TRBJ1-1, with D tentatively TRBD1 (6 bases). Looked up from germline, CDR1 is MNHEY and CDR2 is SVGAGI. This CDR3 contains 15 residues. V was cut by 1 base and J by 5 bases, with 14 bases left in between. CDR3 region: CASSYFGPQGTEAFF. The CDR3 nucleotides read TGTGCCAGCAGTTACTTCGGACCCCAGGGGACTGAAGCTTTCTTT.

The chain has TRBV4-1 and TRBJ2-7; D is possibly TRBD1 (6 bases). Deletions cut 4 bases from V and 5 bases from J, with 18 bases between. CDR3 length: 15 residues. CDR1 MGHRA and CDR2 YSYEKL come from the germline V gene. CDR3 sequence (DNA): TGCGCCAGCAGCCCGACGAGACAGGCAAGGAACGAGCAGTACTTC. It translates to CASSPTRQARNEQYF.

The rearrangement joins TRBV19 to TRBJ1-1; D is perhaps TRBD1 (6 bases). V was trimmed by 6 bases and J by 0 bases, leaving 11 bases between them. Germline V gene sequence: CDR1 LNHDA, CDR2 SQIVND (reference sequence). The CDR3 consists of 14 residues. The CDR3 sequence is CASSYREMNTEAFF. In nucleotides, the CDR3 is TGTGCCAGTAGCTACAGGGAAATGAACACTGAAGCTTTCTTT.